The 8 T cell receptor beta chains reported below all come from one sample, sequenced in a study of CD8+ T cells in alopecia areata. RNA, once extracted, was reverse transcribed into cDNA for use as the sequencing template. Sequencing was performed with immunoSEQ multiplex PCR; in TCRdb, only in-frame clones are kept and a portion is missing. Altogether about 120,000 clones were found in the sample, and no singletons occur. The sequencing sample was made of lesional skin. The receptors stem from a C3H/HeJ mouse with alopecia areata. The MHC haplotype of this mouse line is H2-k.

As regards this clone: Mouse names are used for the genes. CDR3 amino acids: CASRVRGGRGETLYF. The CDR3 DNA, read in part, is TGTGCTAGCAGGGTCCGGGGGGGGCGCGGAGAA. The chain is built from TRBV17 and TRBJ2-3; 8 bases fit TRBD2. Coverage ceases 4 residues before the CDR3 finishes, and the germline J gene fills in the end. CDR3 length: 15 residues. The germline V gene encodes CDR1 MNHDT and CDR2 YYDKIL.

In regard to this clone: All gene names here are mouse names. The read stops 4 residues short of the end of the CDR3; the missing end is completed from the germline J gene. V and J are TRBV13-3 and TRBJ2-1, with 10 nucleotides matching TRBD2. Germline loops: CDR1 NNHDY, CDR2 SYVADS. The ends lost 7 bases at V and 5 bases at J; junction bases unmatched: 9. This CDR3 contains 15 residues. CDR3 bases read: TGTGCCAGCTACCACTGGGGGGGTGGGGATGCT. Translating it yields CASYHWGGGDA. The entire CDR3 reads CASYHWGGGDAEQFF.

The sample holds a few counts of this clone. Mouse gene names and germline throughout. The read halts 4 residues ahead of the CDR3 end, with the missing end drawn from the germline J gene. The gene calls are TRBV5 and TRBJ2-1; TRBD2 aligns across 12 bases. Germline V CDR1 and CDR2: LGHNA, YNLKQL (reference sequence). The CDR3 runs to 15 residues. CDR3 DNA (partial): TGTGCCAGCAGCCCAGGGACTGGGGGGAGGGCT. Encoded protein: CASSPGTGGRA. The full CDR3 protein is CASSPGTGGRAEQFF.

In this sample, this clone turned up a few times. Gene names and germline match the mouse. Incomplete CDR3 DNA: TGTGCCAGCAGTGGGGGACAGATCTCCTAT. Translating gives CASSGGQISY. The entire CDR3 sequence reads CASSGGQISYEQYF. The rearrangement joins TRBV13-1 to TRBJ2-7; 7 bases align to TRBD1. From the germline J gene comes the end of the CDR3, since the read stops 4 residues before it. CDR1 is NSHNY, CDR2 SYGAGN, per germline. This CDR3 is 14 amino acids long. The J segment lost 0 bases and the V segment lost 3 bases, leaving 3 bases of the junction unmatched.

This clone was observed many times. The genes and germline here are from mouse. The read stops 4 residues short of the end of the CDR3; the missing end is completed from the germline J gene. The rearrangement uses TRBV13-3 and TRBJ2-5, with TRBD2 identical over 9 bases. CDR1 is NNHDY and CDR2 is SYVADS in the germline V gene. V gave up 1 base and J gave up 3 bases; unmatched junction bases: 3. The CDR3 loop spans 15 amino acids. The CDR3 loop reads CASSDKDWGQDTQYF. The sequenced part of the CDR3 DNA is TGTGCCAGCAGTGATAAGGACTGGGGTCAAGAC. Using reference TRBV13-3 and TRBJ2-5 for the parts outside the CDR3, the full variable domain is EAAVTQSPRSKVAVTGGKVTLSCHQTNNHDYMYWYRQDTGHGLRLIHYSYVADSTEKGDIPDGYKASRPSQENFSLILELASLSQTAVYFCASSDKDWGQDTQYFGPGTRLLVL.

In its sample, this clone was seen many times. Gene names are mouse gene names. The CDR3 end is not reached by the read, which stops 4 residues before it; the germline J gene fills it in. This chain joins TRBV13-2 and TRBJ2-3; no definite D call. The V and J ends lost 0 bases and 0 bases respectively, with 8 bases between them. The germline gives CDR1 NNHNN, CDR2 SYGAGS (reference sequence). The CDR3 is made up of 15 amino acids. The CDR3 loop reads CASGDVTTSAETLYF. The sequenced part of the CDR3 DNA is TGTGCCAGCGGTGATGTGACAACTAGTGCAGAA.

Of note for this clone: Mouse germline and gene names are used. The read stops 4 residues short of the end of the CDR3; the missing end is completed from the germline J gene. The V and J genes are TRBV13-3 and TRBJ2-2; a possible D gene is TRBD1 (6 bases). Germline V gene lookup returns CDR1 NNHDY and CDR2 SYVADS. The CDR3 loop spans 16 amino acids. V was shortened by 1 base and J by 2 bases, with 12 bases between the two germline ends. CDR3 sequence: CASSDLQGKNTGQLYF. The DNA read from the CDR3 is TGTGCCAGCAGTGATCTCCAGGGGAAGAACACCGGG.

As concerns this clone: The gene names given are mouse names. With the read ending 4 residues before the CDR3 end, the germline J gene is used to fill in that end. The chain is built from TRBV1 and TRBJ2-3; 10 bases are shared with TRBD2. V gave up 3 bases and J gave up 4 bases; unmatched junction bases: 4. Germline V lookup: CDR1 NSQYPW, CDR2 LRSPGD (reference sequence). This CDR3 is built from 15 residues. Partial CDR3 DNA: TGCACCTGCAGTGCCCCGGGACTGGGGACAGAA. Amino acids: CTCSAPGLGTE. Given in full, the CDR3 is CTCSAPGLGTETLYF.